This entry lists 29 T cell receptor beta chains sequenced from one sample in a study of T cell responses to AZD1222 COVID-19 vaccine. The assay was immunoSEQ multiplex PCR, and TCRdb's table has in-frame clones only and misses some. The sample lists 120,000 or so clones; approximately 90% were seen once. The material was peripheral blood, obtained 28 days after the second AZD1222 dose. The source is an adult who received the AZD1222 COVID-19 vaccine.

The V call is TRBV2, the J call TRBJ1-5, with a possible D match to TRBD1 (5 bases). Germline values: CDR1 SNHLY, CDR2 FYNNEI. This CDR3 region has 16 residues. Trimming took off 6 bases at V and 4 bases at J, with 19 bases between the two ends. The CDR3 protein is CASRGDGGRGNQPQHF. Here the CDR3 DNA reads TGTGCCAGCAGAGGGGACGGCGGGAGGGGAAATCAGCCCCAGCATTTT. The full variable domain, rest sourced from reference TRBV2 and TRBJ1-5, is EPEVTQTPSHQVTQMGQEVILRCVPISNHLYFYWYRQILGQKVEFLVSFYNNEISEKSEIFDDQFSVERPDGSNFTLKIRSTKLEDSAMYFCASRGDGGRGNQPQHFGDGTRLSIL.

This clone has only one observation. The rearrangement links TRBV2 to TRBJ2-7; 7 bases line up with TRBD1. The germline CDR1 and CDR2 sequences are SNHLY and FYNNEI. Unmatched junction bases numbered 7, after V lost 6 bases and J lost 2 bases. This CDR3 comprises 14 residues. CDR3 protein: CASSAGTAPYEQYF. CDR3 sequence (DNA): TGTGCCAGCAGCGCCGGGACAGCCCCCTACGAGCAGTACTTC.

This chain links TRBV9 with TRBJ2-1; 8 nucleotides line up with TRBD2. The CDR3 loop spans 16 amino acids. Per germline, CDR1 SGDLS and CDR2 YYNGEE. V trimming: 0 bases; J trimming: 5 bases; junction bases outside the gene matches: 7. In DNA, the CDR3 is TGTGCCAGCAGCGTAGGGGGTAGCGGGGACCACAATGAGCAGTTCTTC. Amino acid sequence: CASSVGGSGDHNEQFF.

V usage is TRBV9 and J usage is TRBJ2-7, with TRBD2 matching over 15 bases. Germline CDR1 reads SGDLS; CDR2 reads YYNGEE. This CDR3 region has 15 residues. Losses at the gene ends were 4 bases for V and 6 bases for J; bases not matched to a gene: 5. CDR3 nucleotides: TGTGCCAGCAGCCCGGGACTAGCGGGGGGCCTCGAGCAGTACTTC. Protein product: CASSPGLAGGLEQYF.

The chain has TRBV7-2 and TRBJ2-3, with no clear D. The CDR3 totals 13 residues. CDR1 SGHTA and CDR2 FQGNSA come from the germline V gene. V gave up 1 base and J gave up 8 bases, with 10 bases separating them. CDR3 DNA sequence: TGTGCCAGCAGCTTAGACCTTGAAGCTACGCAGTATTTT. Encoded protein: CASSLDLEATQYF.

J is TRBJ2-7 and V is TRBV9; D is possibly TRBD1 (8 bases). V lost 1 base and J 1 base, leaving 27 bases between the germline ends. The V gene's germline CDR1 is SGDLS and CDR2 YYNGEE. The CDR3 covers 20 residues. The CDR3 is CASSVWGEGQDCIFSYEQYF. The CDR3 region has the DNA TGTGCCAGCAGCGTATGGGGGGAGGGACAGGATTGTATTTTTTCCTACGAGCAGTACTTC.

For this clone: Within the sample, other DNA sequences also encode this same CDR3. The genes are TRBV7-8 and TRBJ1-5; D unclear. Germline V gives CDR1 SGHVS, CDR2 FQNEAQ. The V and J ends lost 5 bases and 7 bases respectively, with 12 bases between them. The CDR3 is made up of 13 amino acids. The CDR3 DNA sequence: TGTGCCAGCAGCCCCGGAGGGCGACAGCCCCAGCATTTT. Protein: CASSPGGRQPQHF.

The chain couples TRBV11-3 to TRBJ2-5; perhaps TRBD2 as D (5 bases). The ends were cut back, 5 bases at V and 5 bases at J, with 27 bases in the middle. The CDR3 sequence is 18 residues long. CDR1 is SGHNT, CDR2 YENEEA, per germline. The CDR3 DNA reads TGTGCCAGCAGCGACGGACCACTCGAGGGTTCTTTAATTGAGACCCAGTACTTC. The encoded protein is CASSDGPLEGSLIETQYF.

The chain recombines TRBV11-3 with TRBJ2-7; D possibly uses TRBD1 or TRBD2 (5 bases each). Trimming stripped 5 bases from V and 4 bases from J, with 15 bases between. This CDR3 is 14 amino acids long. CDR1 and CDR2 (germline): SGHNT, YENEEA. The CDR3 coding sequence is TGTGCCAGCAGCACCCGGGACGGACTTTACGAGCAGTACTTC. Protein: CASSTRDGLYEQYF.

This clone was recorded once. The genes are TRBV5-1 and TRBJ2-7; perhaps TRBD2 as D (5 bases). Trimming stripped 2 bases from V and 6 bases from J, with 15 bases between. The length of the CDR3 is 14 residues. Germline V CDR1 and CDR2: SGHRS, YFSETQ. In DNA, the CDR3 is TGCGCCAGCAGCTTTTCTTTCCGGGCGGGCGAGCAGTACTTC. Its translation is CASSFSFRAGEQYF.

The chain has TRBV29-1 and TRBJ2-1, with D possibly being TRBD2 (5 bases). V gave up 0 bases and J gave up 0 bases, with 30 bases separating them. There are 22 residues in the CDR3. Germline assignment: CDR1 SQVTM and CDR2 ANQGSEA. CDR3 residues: CSVEDFTDSASPTQFSYNEQFF. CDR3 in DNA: TGCAGCGTTGAAGATTTCACGGACTCAGCCAGCCCCACCCAATTCTCCTACAATGAGCAGTTCTTC.

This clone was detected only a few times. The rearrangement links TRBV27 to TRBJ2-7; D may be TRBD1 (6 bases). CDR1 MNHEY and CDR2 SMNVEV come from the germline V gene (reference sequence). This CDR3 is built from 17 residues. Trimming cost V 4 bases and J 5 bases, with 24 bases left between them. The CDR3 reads CASSYPQEFYREHEQYF. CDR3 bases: TGTGCCAGCAGTTATCCCCAAGAATTCTACAGGGAACACGAGCAGTACTTC.

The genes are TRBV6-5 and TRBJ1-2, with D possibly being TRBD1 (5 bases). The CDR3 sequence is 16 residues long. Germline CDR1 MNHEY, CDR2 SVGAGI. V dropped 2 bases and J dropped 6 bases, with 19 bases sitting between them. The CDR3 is CASSYIGGGLVDGYTF. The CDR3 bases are TGTGCCAGCAGTTACATCGGGGGTGGGCTGGTTGATGGCTACACCTTC.

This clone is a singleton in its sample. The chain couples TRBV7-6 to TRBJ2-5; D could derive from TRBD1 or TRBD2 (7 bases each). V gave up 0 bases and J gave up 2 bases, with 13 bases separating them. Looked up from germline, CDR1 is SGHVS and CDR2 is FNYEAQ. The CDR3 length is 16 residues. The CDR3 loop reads CASSLAAGGGQETQYF. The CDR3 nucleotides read TGTGCCAGCAGCTTAGCGGCAGGGGGGGGGCAAGAGACCCAGTACTTC.

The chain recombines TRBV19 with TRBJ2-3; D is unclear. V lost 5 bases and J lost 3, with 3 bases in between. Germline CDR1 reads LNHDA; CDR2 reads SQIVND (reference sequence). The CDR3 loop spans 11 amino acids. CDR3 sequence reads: CASSRTDTQYF. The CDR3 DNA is TGTGCCAGTAGTCGAACAGATACGCAGTATTTT.

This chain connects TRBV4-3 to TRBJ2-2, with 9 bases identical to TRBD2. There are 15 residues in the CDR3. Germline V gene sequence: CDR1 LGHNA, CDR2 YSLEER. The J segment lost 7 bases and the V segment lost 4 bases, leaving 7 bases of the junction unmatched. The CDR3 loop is CASSRVSGSGGELFF. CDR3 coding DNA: TGCGCCAGCAGCCGCGTTAGCGGGAGCGGCGGGGAGCTGTTTTTT.

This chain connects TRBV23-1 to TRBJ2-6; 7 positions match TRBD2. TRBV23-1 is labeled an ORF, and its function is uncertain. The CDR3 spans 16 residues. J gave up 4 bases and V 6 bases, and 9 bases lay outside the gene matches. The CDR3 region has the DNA TGCGCCAGCAGACCAGCGGGACCCCTAGGGGCCAACGTCCTGACTTTC. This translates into CASRPAGPLGANVLTF.

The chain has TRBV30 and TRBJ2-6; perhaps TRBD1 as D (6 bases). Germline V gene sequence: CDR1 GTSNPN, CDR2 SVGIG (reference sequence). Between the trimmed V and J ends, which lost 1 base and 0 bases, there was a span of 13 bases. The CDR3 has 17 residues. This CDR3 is CAWSAGTYFSGANVLTF. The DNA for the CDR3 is TGTGCCTGGAGTGCTGGGACATATTTCTCTGGGGCCAACGTCCTGACTTTC. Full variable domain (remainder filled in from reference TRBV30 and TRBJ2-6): SQTIHQWPATLVQPVGSPLSLECTVEGTSNPNLYWYRQAAGRGLQLLFYSVGIGQISSEVPQNLSASRPQDRQFILSSKKLLLSDSGFYLCAWSAGTYFSGANVLTFGAGSRLTVL.

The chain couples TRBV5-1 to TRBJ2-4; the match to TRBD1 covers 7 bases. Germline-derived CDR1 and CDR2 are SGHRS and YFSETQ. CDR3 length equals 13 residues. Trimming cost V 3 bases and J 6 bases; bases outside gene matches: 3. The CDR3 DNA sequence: TGCGCCAGCAGCTCCTACAGGGGAAACATTCAGTACTTC. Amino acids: CASSSYRGNIQYF.

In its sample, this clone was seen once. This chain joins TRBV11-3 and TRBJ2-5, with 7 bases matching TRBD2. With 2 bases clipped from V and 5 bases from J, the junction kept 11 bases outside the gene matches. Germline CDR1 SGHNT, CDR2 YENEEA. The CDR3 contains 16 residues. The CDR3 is CASSLSGEGGSETQYF. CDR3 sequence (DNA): TGTGCCAGCAGCTTATCGGGAGAGGGCGGGAGCGAGACCCAGTACTTC.

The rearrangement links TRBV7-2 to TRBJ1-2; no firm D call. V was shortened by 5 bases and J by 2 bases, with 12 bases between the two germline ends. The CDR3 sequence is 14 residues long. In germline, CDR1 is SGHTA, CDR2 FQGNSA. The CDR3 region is CASSPGKGNYGYTF. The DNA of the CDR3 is TGTGCCAGCAGCCCCGGGAAGGGAAACTATGGCTACACCTTC.

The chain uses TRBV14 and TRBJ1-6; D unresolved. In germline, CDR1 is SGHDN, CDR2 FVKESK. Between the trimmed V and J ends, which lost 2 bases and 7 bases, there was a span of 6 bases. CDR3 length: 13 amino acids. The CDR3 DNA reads TGTGCCAGCAGCCAAAACAGCAATTCACCCCTCCACTTT. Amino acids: CASSQNSNSPLHF.

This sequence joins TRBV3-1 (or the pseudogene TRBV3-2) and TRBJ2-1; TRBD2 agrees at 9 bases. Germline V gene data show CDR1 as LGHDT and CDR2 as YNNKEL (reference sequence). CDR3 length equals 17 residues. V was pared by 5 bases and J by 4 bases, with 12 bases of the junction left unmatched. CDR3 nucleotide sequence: TGTGCCAGCAGCAGCTTAGGGGCGGGAGGGCCATACAATGAGCAGTTCTTC. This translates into CASSSLGAGGPYNEQFF.

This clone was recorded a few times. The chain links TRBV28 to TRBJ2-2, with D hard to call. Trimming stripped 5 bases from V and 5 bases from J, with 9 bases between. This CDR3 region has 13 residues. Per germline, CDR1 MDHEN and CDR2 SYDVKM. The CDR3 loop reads CASSPPVTGELFF. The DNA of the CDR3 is TGTGCCAGCAGTCCCCCGGTTACCGGGGAGCTGTTTTTT.

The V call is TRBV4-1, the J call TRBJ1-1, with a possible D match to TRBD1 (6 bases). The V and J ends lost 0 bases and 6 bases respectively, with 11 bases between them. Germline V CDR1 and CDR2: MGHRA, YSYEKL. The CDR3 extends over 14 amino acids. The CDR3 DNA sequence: TGCGCCAGCAGCCAAGATCAGGGGCACTCTGAAGCTTTCTTT. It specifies CASSQDQGHSEAFF.

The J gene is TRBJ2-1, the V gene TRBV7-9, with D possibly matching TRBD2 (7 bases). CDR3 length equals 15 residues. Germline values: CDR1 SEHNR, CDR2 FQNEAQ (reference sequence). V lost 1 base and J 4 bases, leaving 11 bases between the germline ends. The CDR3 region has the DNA TGTGCCAGCAGCTTAGTTGCGGGGGCATACAATGAGCAGTTCTTC. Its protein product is CASSLVAGAYNEQFF. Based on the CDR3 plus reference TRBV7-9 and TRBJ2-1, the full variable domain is DTGVSQNPRHKITKRGQNVTFRCDPISEHNRLYWYRQTLGQGPEFLTYFQNEAQLEKSRLLSDRFSAERPKGSFSTLEIQRTEQGDSAMYLCASSLVAGAYNEQFFGPGTRLTVL.

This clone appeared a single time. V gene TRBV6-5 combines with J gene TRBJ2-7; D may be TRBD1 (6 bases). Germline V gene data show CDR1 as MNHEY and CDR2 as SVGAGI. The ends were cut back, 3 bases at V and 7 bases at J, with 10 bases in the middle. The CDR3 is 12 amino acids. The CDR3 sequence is CASSYRGFEQYF. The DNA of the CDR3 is TGTGCCAGCAGTTATAGGGGGTTTGAGCAGTACTTC.

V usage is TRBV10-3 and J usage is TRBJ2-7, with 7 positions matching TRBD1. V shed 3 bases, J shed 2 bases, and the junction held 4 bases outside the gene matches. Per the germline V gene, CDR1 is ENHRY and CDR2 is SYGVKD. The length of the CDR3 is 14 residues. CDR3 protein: CAISETGATYEQYF. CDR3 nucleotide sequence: TGTGCCATCAGTGAAACAGGGGCAACCTACGAGCAGTACTTC.

DNA for the CDR3: TGTGCCAGCAGCTTGGGGACAGGGGGAAACAATGAGCAGTTCTTC. This translates into CASSLGTGGNNEQFF. The chain joins TRBV11-2 to TRBJ2-1, with 11 bases that match TRBD1. The germline gives CDR1 SGHAT, CDR2 FQNNGV. This CDR3 comprises 15 residues. The V and J ends lost 3 bases and 5 bases, in that order; junction bases with no gene match: 3. The whole variable domain, remainder taken from reference TRBV11-2 and TRBJ2-1, is EAGVAQSPRYKIIEKRQSVAFWCNPISGHATLYWYQQILGQGPKLLIQFQNNGVVDDSQLPKDRFSAERLKGVDSTLKIQPAKLEDSAVYLCASSLGTGGNNEQFFGPGTRLTVL.